What follows describes a single T cell receptor (beta chain). Antigen: not known. This specimen belongs to a study of T cells in localized non-small cell lung cancer. Study-wide points: There was an association of higher blood T cell density with longer overall survival. Sequencing involved a lone tumor region, leaving heterogeneity possible. In uninvolved adjacent lung, T cell clonality reached its highest value, exceeding tumor. Median around 56 top-100 tumor clones were shared with paired adjacent lung.

This table comes from immunoSEQ multiplex PCR, and its TCRdb copy is limited to in-frame clones, with some not included. Of 13,000 or so clones listed, roughly 84% are singletons. This CDR3 region has 18 residues. The germline gives CDR1 LNHDA, CDR2 SQIVND (reference sequence). J lost 2 bases, V lost 4 bases, and 4 bases had no gene match. The source was peripheral blood, collected before any cancer treatment. V usage is TRBV19 and J usage is TRBJ2-2, with 16 bases identical to TRBD2. The source of this sequence is a male donor aged 60 or over with stage III lung adenocarcinoma. CDR3 protein: CASSRGTSGRVNTGELFF. CDR3 in DNA: TGTGCCAGTAGTAGGGGGACTAGCGGGAGGGTAAACACCGGGGAGCTGTTTTTT.